Listed below are T cell receptor beta chains from one sample, sequenced in a study of cytomegalovirus exposure and HLA in healthy donors. The table came from immunoSEQ multiplex PCR; TCRdb's copy has only in-frame clones and leaves some out. The sample lists about 160,000 clones; over 60% were seen once. The sequencing sample was made of PBMCs. The receptors shown here come from a woman in her 30s in good health and CMV-seronegative. The conserved cysteine and the conserved F or W are not part of the CDR3 here. Some rows have no size entry. The others give once, few or many, or a class for an expanded clone.

>TRBV7-9|TRBJ2-1|NA
ASSLRLFGRREGFNEQF
>TRBV2|TRBJ2-1|few
ASGVAYEQF
>TRBV28|TRBJ2-5|NA
ASRWTGEETQY
>TRBV6-4|TRBJ1-2|once
ASSDHGKDRGSPAHYGYT
>TRBV6-1|TRBJ2-1|NA
ASKAPRLAEQF
>TRBV15|TRBJ2-3|few
ATSRGGPGTQY
>TRBV9|TRBJ1-3|NA
ASSATGASGNTIY
>TRBV6-6|TRBJ1-2|NA
ASSDNTGQGDGYT
>TRBV25-1|TRBJ2-1|once
ASSDNRQGISYNEQF
>TRBV7-9|TRBJ1-1|few
SSSTYDRNHMNTEAF
>TRBV6-6|NA|NA
ASSPLLAATYEQY
>TRBV9|TRBJ2-5|NA
ASSVSAGGPRTQY
>TRBV10-3|TRBJ2-5|NA
AISESFEQGLETQY
>TRBV9|TRBJ2-6|NA
ASSEQGARGANVLT
>TRBV9|TRBJ2-1|NA
ASSVDLWAGPYNEQF
>TRBV29-1|TRBJ1-1|NA
SVKDRVGEAF
>TRBV9|TRBJ2-2|NA
ASTRENTGELF
>TRBV27|TRBJ2-1|few
ASSLTGGTYNEQF
>TRBV7-9|TRBJ1-5|NA
ASSLAGTSNQPQH
>TRBV7-9|TRBJ2-3|NA
ASHEWTGAEDTQY
>TRBV9|TRBJ2-2|NA
ASSVRANTGELF
>TRBV27|TRBJ2-1|NA
ASSLWAGSSYNEQF
>TRBV30|TRBJ2-2|NA
AWSRGTGELF
>TRBV7-3|TRBJ2-1|NA
ASSFTGVNEQF
>TRBV19|TRBJ2-7|NA
ASSMGGNSYEQY
>TRBV6-5|TRBJ1-1|NA
ASSPSGSRAF
>TRBV28|TRBJ2-1|NA
ASSPTPGQGSYNEQF
>TRBV19|TRBJ2-7|NA
ASSIRGSSSYEQY
>TRBV7-9|TRBJ2-7|few
ASSAPGQGYEQY
>TRBV10-2|TRBJ2-7|NA
ASTLSGGYEQY
>TRBV2|TRBJ2-3|NA
ASSERLAGVATQY
>TRBV7-2|TRBJ1-5|few
ASSPKAQVSNQPQH
>TRBV2|TRBJ2-4|NA
ASSRFPGQGPPVENIQY
>TRBV27|TRBJ2-7|NA
ASSLAGGYEQY
>TRBV7-2|TRBJ1-3|NA
ASSLGSGFSGNTIY
>TRBV29-1|TRBJ2-7|NA
SVATSGRKYEQY
>TRBV5-4|TRBJ2-5|NA
ASSLGQGFQETQY
>TRBV27|TRBJ2-7|NA
ASRPGQSSYEQY
>TRBV2|TRBJ2-2|NA
ASSDSGGSTGELF
>TRBV7-9|TRBJ2-3|NA
ASSLVSSGRGTDTQY
>TRBV9|TRBJ1-2|NA
ASSVEGGDYGYT
>TRBV5-4|TRBJ1-4|NA
ASSLQGSNEKLF
>TRBV28|TRBJ1-3|NA
ASSSDRGVSGNTIY
>TRBV10-3|TRBJ2-5|NA
AIGDEGVSETQY
>TRBV28|TRBJ2-7|NA
ASSRRGRSAYEQY
>TRBV25-1|TRBJ2-4|NA
ASEENIQY
>TRBV11-2|TRBJ2-7|NA
ASKAGRGTYEQY
>TRBV5-6|TRBJ1-5|NA
ASSLGDNQPQH
>TRBV6-5|TRBJ2-4|many
ASSRYRGSSNIQY
>TRBV5-6|TRBJ1-3|few
ASSPKGQPVSGNTIY
>TRBV27|TRBJ2-1|few
ASWTGGKGEQF
>TRBV28|TRBJ1-6|NA
ASRTGPSPLH
>TRBV5-1|TRBJ2-2|NA
ASSFSGSNTGELF
>TRBV5-6|TRBJ2-5|once
ASSLVSAEETQY
>TRBV7-2|TRBJ1-6|once
ASSLVVSFGSSPLH
>TRBV5-4|TRBJ2-2|NA
ASSSRARDRNYNTGELF
>TRBV19|TRBJ2-7|NA
ASSMGNYEQY
>TRBV5-1|TRBJ1-1|NA
ASNFRPFGDTEAF
>TRBV2|TRBJ2-7|NA
ASLRSRTYEQY